This T cell receptor (beta chain) comes out of a study of T-cell reconstitution after alpha-beta-depleted transplantation in children. Construction of the TCRbeta library involved unique molecular identifiers. TCRdb recomputed calls from the PCR reads with MiXCR, one row per CDR3 protein. Of 200,000 to 250,000 distinct CDR3 sequences listed, around 9.5% were seen once; the top ten hold around 6.2%. This clonotype turned up a few times. V was trimmed by 2 bases and J by 6 bases, leaving 4 bases between them. CDR3 length: 11 amino acids. Germline values: CDR1 SEHNR, CDR2 FQNEAQ (reference sequence). The input for sequencing was PBMCs from the stem cell graft donor, taken from the stem cell graft. The sequence came from a human donor who donated a stem cell graft to a child with acute lymphoblastic leukemia. The chain uses TRBV7-9 and TRBJ2-5; D gene ambiguous. This CDR3 is CASSLSKTQYF. In DNA form, the CDR3 reads TGTGCCAGCAGCTTATCGAAGACCCAGTACTTC.